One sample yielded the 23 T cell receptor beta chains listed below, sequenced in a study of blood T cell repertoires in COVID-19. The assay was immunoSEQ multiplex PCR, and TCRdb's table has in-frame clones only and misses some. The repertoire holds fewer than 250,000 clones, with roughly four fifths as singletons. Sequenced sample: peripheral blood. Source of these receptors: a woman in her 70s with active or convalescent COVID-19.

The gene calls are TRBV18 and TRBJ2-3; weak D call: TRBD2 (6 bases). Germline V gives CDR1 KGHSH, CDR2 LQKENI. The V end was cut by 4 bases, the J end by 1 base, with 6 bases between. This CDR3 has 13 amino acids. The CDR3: CASSREGTDTQYF. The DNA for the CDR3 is TGTGCCAGCTCACGGGAGGGCACAGATACGCAGTATTTT.

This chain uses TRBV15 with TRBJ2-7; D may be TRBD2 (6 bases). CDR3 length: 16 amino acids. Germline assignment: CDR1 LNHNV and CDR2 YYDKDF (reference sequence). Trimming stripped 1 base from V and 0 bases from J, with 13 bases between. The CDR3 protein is CATSRGRTGGSYEQYF. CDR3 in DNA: TGTGCCACCAGCAGAGGTCGTACCGGGGGCTCCTACGAGCAGTACTTC.

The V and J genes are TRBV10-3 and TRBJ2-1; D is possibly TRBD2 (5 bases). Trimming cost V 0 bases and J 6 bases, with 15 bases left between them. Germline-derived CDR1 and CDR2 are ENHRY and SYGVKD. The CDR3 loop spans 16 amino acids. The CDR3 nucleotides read TGTGCCATCAGTGAGTCCGGGGATGTTAGTGGCAATGAGCAGTTCTTC. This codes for CAISESGDVSGNEQFF.

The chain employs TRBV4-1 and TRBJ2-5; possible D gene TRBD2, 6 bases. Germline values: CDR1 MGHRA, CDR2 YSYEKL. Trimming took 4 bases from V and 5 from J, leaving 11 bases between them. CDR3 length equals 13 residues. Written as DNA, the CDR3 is TGCGCCAGCAGCCGCGGGAACGGGGAGACCCAGTACTTC. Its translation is CASSRGNGETQYF.

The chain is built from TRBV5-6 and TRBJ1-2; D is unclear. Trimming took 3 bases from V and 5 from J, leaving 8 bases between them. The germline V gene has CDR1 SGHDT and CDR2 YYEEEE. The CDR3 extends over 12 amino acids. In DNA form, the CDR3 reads TGTGCCAGCAGCTCAGGACTTTATGGCTACACCTTC. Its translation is CASSSGLYGYTF.

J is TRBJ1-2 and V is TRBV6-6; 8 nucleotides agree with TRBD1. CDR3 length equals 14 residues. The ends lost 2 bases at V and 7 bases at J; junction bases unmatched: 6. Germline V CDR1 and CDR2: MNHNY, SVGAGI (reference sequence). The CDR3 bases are TGTGCCAGCAGTTACCCCCAGGGGGCTGGTGGCTACACCTTC. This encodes CASSYPQGAGGYTF.

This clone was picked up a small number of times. The DNA for the CDR3 is TGTGCCAGCAGTGTTTTAGAGACTAGCGGGGAGCTGTTTTTT. Protein sequence: CASSVLETSGELFF. V and J are TRBV2 and TRBJ2-2; perhaps TRBD2 as D (6 bases). V lost 4 bases and J 7 bases, leaving 13 bases between the germline ends. This CDR3 has 14 amino acids. In germline, CDR1 is SNHLY, CDR2 FYNNEI. Full variable domain (rest looked up from reference TRBV2 and TRBJ2-2): EPEVTQTPSHQVTQMGQEVILRCVPISNHLYFYWYRQILGQKVEFLVSFYNNEISEKSEIFDDQFSVERPDGSNFTLKIRSTKLEDSAMYFCASSVLETSGELFFGEGSRLTVL.

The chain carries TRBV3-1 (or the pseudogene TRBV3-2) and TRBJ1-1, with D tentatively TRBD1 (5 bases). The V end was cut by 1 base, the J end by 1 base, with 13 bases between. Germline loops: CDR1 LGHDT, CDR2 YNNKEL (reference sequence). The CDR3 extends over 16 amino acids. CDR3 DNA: TGTGCCAGCAGCCAAGCGGCAGGGAAAGGGAACACTGAAGCTTTCTTT. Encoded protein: CASSQAAGKGNTEAFF.

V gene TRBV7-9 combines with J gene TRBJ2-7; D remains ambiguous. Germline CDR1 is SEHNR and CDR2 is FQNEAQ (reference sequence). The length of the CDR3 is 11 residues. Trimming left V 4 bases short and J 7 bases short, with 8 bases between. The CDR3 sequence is CASSSTSEQYF. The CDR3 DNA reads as TGTGCCAGCAGCTCCACAAGTGAGCAGTACTTC.

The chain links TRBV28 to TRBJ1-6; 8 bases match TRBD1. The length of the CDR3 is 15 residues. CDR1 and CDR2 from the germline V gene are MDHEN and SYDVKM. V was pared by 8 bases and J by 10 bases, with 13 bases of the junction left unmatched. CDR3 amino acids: CASGLGQGVGSPLHF. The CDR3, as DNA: TGTGCCAGCGGACTCGGACAGGGTGTGGGCTCACCCCTCCACTTT.

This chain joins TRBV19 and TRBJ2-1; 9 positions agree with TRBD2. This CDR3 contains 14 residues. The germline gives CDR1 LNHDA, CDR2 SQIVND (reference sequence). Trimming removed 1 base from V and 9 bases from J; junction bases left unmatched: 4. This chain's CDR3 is CASSIGGGRGEQFF. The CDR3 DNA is TGTGCCAGTAGTATAGGGGGCGGGAGGGGTGAGCAGTTCTTC.

The DNA for the CDR3 is TGCGCCAGCAGCTTCTTGGGCAGGTCTCAACCGTTAAAGAATCAGCCCCAGCATTTT. Amino acids: CASSFLGRSQPLKNQPQHF. V is TRBV5-1 and J is TRBJ1-5; no reliable D call. CDR1 is SGHRS, CDR2 YFSETQ, per germline. There are 19 residues in the CDR3. The V end was cut by 2 bases, the J end by 4 bases, with 25 bases between. Variable domain in full (rest from reference TRBV5-1 and TRBJ1-5): KAGVTQTPRYLIKTRGQQVTLSCSPISGHRSVSWYQQTPGQGLQFLFEYFSETQRNKGNFPGRFSGRQFSNSRSEMNVSTLELGDSALYLCASSFLGRSQPLKNQPQHFGDGTRLSIL.

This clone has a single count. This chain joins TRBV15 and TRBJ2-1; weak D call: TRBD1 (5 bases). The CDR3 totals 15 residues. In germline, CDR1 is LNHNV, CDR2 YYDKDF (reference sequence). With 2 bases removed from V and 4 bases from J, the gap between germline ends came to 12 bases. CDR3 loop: CATSRYLDSYNEQFF. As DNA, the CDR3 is TGTGCCACCAGCAGATATCTAGACAGTTACAATGAGCAGTTCTTC. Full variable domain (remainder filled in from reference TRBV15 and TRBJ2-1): DAMVIQNPRYQVTQFGKPVTLSCSQTLNHNVMYWYQQKSSQAPKLLFHYYDKDFNNEADTPDNFQSRRPNTSFCFLDIRSPGLGDTAMYLCATSRYLDSYNEQFFGPGTRLTVL.

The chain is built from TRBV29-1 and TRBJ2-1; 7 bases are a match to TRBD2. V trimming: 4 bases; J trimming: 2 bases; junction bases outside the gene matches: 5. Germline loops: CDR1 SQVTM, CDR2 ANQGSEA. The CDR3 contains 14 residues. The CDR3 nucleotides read TGCAGCGTTGGAAGCGGGACTGCCTACAATGAGCAGTTCTTC. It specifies CSVGSGTAYNEQFF.

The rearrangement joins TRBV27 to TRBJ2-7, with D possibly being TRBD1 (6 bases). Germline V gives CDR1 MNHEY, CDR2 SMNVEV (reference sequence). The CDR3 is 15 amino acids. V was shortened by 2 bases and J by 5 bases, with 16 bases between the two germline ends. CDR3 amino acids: CASSLVSAGVNEQYF. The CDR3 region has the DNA TGTGCCAGCAGTTTAGTGTCGGCAGGGGTCAACGAGCAGTACTTC.

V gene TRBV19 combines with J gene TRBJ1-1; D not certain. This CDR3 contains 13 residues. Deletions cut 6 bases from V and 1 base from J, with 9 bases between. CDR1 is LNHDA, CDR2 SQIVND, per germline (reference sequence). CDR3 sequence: CASSSRGNTEAFF. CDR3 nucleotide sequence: TGTGCCAGTAGCTCACGGGGGAACACTGAAGCTTTCTTT. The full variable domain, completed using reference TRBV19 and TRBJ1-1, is DGGITQSPKYLFRKEGQNVTLSCEQNLNHDAMYWYRQDPGQGLRLIYYSQIVNDFQKGDIAEGYSVSREKKESFPLTVTSAQKNPTAFYLCASSSRGNTEAFFGQGTRLTVV.

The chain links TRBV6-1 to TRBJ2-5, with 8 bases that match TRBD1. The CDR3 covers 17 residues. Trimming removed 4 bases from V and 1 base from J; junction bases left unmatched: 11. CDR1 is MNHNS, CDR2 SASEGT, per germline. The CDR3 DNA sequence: TGTGCCAGCAGTGCTACGGGCAGGGGGCGTTTCCAAGAGACCCAGTACTTC. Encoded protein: CASSATGRGRFQETQYF.

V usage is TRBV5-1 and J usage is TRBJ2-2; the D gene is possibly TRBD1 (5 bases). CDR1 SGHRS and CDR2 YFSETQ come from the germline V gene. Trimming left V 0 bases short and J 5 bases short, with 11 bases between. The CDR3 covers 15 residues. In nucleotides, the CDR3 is TGCGCCAGCAGCTTGGAGGGGCGCTGGACCGGGGAGCTGTTTTTT. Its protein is CASSLEGRWTGELFF. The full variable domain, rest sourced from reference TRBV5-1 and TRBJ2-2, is KAGVTQTPRYLIKTRGQQVTLSCSPISGHRSVSWYQQTPGQGLQFLFEYFSETQRNKGNFPGRFSGRQFSNSRSEMNVSTLELGDSALYLCASSLEGRWTGELFFGEGSRLTVL.

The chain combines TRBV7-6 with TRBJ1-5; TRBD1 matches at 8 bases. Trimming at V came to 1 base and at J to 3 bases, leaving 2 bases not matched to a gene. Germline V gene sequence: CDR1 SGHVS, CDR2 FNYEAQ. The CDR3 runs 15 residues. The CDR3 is CASSLDRGVNQPQHF. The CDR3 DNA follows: TGTGCCAGCAGCTTAGACAGGGGGGTCAATCAGCCCCAGCATTTT.

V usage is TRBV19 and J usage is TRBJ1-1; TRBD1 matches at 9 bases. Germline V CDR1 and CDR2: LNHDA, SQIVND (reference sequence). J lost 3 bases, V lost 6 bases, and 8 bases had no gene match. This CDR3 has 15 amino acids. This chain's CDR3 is CASSLGTGKYTEAFF. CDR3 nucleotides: TGTGCCAGTAGCCTTGGGACAGGGAAGTACACTGAAGCTTTCTTT.

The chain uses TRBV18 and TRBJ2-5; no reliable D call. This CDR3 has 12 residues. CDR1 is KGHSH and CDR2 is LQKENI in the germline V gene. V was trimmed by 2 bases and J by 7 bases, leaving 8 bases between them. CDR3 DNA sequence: TGTGCCAGCTCACCATCCTCAGGGACCCAGTACTTC. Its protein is CASSPSSGTQYF.

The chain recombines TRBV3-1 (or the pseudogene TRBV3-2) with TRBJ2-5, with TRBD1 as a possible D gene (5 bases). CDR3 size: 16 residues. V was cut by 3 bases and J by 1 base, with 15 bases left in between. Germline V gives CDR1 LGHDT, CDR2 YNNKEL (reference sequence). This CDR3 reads CASSQGLVLGQETQYF. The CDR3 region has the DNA TGTGCCAGCAGCCAGGGGCTGGTTTTAGGCCAAGAGACCCAGTACTTC.

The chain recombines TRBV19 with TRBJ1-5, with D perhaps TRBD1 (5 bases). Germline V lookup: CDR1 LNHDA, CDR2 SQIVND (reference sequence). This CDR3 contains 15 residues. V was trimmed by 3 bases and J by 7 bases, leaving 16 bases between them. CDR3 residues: CASSIRRDGGQPQHF. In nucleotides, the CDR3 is TGTGCCAGTAGTATCCGCCGGGACGGGGGACAGCCCCAGCATTTT. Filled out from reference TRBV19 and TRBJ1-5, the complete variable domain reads DGGITQSPKYLFRKEGQNVTLSCEQNLNHDAMYWYRQDPGQGLRLIYYSQIVNDFQKGDIAEGYSVSREKKESFPLTVTSAQKNPTAFYLCASSIRRDGGQPQHFGDGTRLSIL.